These T cell receptor beta chains were read from a single sample in a study of blood T cells in healthy people across ages. TCRdb analysed the 5' RACE reads with MiXCR anew, one entry per CDR3 protein. The table records more than 1,400,000 distinct CDR3 sequences, 42% of them present only once. The sample consisted of blood. The source is a woman aged 18-35 years in good health. CDR3s leave out the opening cysteine and the closing phenylalanine or tryptophan. Clone size, where shown, is once, few, many, or a class for clones that have expanded.

clone_size | j_call | v_call | cdr3_aa
NA | TRBJ1-1 | TRBV7-2 | ASSLESRTEAF
NA | TRBJ2-2 | TRBV18 | ASRTGGSTNTGELF
NA | TRBJ2-7 | TRBV2 | ASGGDSNYEQY
NA | TRBJ1-1 | TRBV29-1 | SVDDRKNTEAF
NA | TRBJ2-3 | TRBV13 | ASSFNGGASTDTQY
few | TRBJ2-7 | TRBV11-2 | ASSLVPRGSYEQY
NA | TRBJ1-1 | TRBV29-1 | SVVGPGAEAF
NA | TRBJ2-7 | TRBV7-9 | ASSRRASGEFTYEQY
once | TRBJ1-4 | TRBV4-2 | ASSLADRAQNEKLF
NA | TRBJ1-5 | TRBV20-1 | SAPQGISGNQPQH
NA | NA | TRBV20-1 | SARPGRAKTQY
NA | TRBJ2-3 | TRBV28 | ASSGRAGGTQY
NA | TRBJ1-4 | TRBV27 | ASSLRKQGGEKLF
NA | TRBJ2-7 | TRBV6-2/TRBV6-3 | ASSSPGGRYEQY
NA | TRBJ1-2 | TRBV6-5 | ASSKGAANYGYT
few | TRBJ2-7 | TRBV20-1 | SAAGLGNEQY
NA | TRBJ1-2 | TRBV27 | ASSRTQDRVYGYT
once | TRBJ1-2 | TRBV27 | ASSLGGALPLYGYT
NA | TRBJ2-5 | TRBV9 | ASSPSERGQETQY
few | TRBJ2-1 | TRBV14 | ASSYPGDRGFDEQF
NA | TRBJ2-3 | TRBV14 | ASSQVKGTLTDTQY
few | TRBJ2-6 | TRBV11-2 | ASSLEDRETNVLT
NA | TRBJ2-6 | TRBV6-5 | ASSYSPNSGANVLT
NA | TRBJ2-7 | TRBV6-6 | ASTPGQDYEQY